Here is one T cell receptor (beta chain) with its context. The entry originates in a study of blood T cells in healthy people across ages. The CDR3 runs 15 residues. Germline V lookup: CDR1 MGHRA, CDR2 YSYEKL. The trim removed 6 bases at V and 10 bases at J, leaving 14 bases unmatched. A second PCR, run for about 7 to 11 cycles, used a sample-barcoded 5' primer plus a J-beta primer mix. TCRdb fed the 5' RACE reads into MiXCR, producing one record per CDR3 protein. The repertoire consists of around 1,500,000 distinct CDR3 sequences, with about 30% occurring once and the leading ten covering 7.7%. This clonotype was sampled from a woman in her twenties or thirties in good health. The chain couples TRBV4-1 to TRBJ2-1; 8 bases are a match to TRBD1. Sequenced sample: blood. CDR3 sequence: CASSQPRTGRGEQFF. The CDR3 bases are TGCGCCAGCAGTCAACCTAGGACAGGGCGAGGGGAGCAGTTCTTC.